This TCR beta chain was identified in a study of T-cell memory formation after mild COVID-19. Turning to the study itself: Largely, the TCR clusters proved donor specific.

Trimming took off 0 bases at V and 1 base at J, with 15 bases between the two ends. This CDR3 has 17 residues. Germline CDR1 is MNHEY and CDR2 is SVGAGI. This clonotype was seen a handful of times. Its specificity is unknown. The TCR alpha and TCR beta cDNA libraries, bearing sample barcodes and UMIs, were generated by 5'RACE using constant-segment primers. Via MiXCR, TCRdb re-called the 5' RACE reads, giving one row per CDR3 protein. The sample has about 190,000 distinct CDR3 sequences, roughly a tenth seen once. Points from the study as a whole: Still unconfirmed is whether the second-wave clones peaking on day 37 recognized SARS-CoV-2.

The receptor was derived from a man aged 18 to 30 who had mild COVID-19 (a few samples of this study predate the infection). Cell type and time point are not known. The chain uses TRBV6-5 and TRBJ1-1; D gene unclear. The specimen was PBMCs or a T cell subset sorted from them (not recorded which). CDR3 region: CASSYSTTLSSNTEAFF. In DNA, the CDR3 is TGTGCCAGCAGTTACTCGACTACCCTCTCCTCGAACACTGAAGCTTTCTTT.